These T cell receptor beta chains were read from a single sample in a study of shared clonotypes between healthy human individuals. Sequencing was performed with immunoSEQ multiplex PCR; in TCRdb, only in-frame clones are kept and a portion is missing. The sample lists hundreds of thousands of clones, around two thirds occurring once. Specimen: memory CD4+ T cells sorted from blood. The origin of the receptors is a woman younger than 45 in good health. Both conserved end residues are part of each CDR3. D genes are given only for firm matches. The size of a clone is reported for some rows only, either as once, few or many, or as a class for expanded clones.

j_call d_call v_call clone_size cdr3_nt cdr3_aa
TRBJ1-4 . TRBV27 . TGTGCCAGCAGTCACGGACGGACGGGAGAAAAACTGTTTTTT CASSHGRTGEKLFF
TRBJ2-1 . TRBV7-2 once TGTGCCAGCAGCTTTCGGGAGAGGCCCGTTGAGTTCTTC CASSFRERPVEFF
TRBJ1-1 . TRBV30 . TGTGCCAGCCACACCCCGCGGGGTCCCACTGAAGCTTTCTTT CASHTPRGPTEAFF
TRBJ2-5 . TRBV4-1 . TGCGCCAGCAGCCAAGATTCAAACGCCCAGGGTGGGGAGACCCAGTACTTC CASSQDSNAQGGETQYF
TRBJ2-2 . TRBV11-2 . TGTGCCAGCAGCTTACGTCTAGGGGGCACCGGGGAGCTGTTTTTT CASSLRLGGTGELFF
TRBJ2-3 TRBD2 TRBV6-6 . TGTGCCAGCAGTTACCCGGGCGGGAGTGGAGATACGCAGTATTTT CASSYPGGSGDTQYF
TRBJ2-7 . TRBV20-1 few TGCAGTCTTACTTCGGGTTTCGAGCAGTACTTC CSLTSGFEQYF
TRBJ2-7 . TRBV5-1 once TGCGCCAGCAGCTCGACAACGAGCTGGACAGCCTTCTACGAGCAGTACTTC CASSSTTSWTAFYEQYF
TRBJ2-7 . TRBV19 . TGTGCCAGTAGGACGGGAGTAAAGCAGTACTTC CASRTGVKQYF
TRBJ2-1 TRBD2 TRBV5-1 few TGCGCCAGCAGTCCCGCTAGCGGATCCTACAATGAGCAGTTCTTC CASSPASGSYNEQFF
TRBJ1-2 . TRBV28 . TGTGCCAGCAGTAGGGGCTATGGCTACACCTTC CASSRGYGYTF
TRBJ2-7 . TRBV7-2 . TGTGCCAGCAGCTTAGCCCACGAGCAGTACTTC CASSLAHEQYF
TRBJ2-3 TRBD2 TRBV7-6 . TGTGCCAGCACCCCGCTCCTCCCGCTAGCGGGAGTCCAGTATTTT CASTPLLPLAGVQYF
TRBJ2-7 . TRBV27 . TGTGCCAGCTCGAAGGGTGGCGAGCAGTACTTC CASSKGGEQYF
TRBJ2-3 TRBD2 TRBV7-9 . TGTGCCAGCAGCGCCGGACTAGCGCCTAGCACAGATACGCAGTATTTT CASSAGLAPSTDTQYF
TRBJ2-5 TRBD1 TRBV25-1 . TGTGCCAGCAGTGAATCGGGTCAGGGGGAGCAGTACTTC CASSESGQGEQYF
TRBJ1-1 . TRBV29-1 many TGCAGCGTGGGGGGGGCCACAGGTGGAACTGAAGCTTTCTTT CSVGGATGGTEAFF
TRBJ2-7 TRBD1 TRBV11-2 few TGTGCCAGCACCCGCCGGGACAGGGGATCCTACGAGCAGTACTTC CASTRRDRGSYEQYF
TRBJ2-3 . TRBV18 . TGTGCCAGCTCACCACGGCAGGGTGGTAGCACAGATACGCAGTATTTT CASSPRQGGSTDTQYF
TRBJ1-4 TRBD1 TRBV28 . TGTGCCAGCAGCCAAACAGGGGGAGGTGAAAAACTGTTTTTT CASSQTGGGEKLFF
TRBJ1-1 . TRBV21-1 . TGTGCCAGCAGCAAATGTCCAGGGGTGAACACTGAAGCTTTCTTT CASSKCPGVNTEAFF
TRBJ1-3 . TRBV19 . TGTGCCAGTAGCGAAATAGGTCCTGGAAACACCATATATTTT CASSEIGPGNTIYF
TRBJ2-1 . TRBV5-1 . TGCGCCAGCAGCTTGGATGTGAGTTCCTACAATGAGCAGTTCTTC CASSLDVSSYNEQFF
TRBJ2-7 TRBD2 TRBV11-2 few TGTGCCAGCAGCCCCCTTGAGGCTAGCGGGAGGTATGAGCAGTACTTC CASSPLEASGRYEQYF
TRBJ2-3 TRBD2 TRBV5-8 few TGTGCCAGCAGCTTGGGCTCCGGGTTCCTAGCGGGAGATACGCAGTATTTT CASSLGSGFLAGDTQYF
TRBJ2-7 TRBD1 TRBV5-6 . TGTGCCAGCAGCCTGGGACAGGGGCGGTACGAGCAGTACTTC CASSLGQGRYEQYF
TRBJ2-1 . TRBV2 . TGTGCCAGCTCAAAGAGAAGGGACAATGAGCAGTTCTTC CASSKRRDNEQFF
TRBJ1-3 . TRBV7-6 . TGTGCCAGCAGCTTGACCGACTCTGGAAACACCATATATTTT CASSLTDSGNTIYF
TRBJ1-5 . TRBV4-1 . TGCGCCAGCAGCCAAGATCGCAACGGGCAGCCCCAGCATTTT CASSQDRNGQPQHF
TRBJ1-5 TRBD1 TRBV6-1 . TGTGCCAGCAGGACAGGGTCGCAGCCCCAGCATTTT CASRTGSQPQHF
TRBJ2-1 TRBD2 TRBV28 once TGTGCCAGCAGTTTATCCGGGACTAGCGGGAGTTGGGAGCAGTTCTTC CASSLSGTSGSWEQFF
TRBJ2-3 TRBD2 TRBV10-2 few TGCGCCAGCACGCCGGGAGGGGGGGATACGCAGTATTTT CASTPGGGDTQYF
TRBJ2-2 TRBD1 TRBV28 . TGTGCCAGCAGCCGCCGGGACAGGGACACCGGGGAGCTGTTTTTT CASSRRDRDTGELFF
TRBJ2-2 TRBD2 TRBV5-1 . TGCGCCAGCAGCTTTTCTAGCGGGACCACCGGGGAGCTGTTTTTT CASSFSSGTTGELFF
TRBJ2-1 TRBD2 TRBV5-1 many TGCGCCAGCAGCTCGGAACCTAGCGGGATAAGGCAAAGTGAGCAGTTCTTC CASSSEPSGIRQSEQFF
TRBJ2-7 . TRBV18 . TGTGCCAGCTCATCAACAGGGTCGCGGGCCTACGAGCAGTACTTC CASSSTGSRAYEQYF
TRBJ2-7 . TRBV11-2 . TGTGCCAGCAGCCCGTCTGGCTACGAGCAGTACTTC CASSPSGYEQYF
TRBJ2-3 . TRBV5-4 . TGTGCCAGCAGCTTGGATCCGTTCAGGGCGTTAAAAAGTGATACGCAGTATTTT CASSLDPFRALKSDTQYF
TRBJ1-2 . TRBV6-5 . TGTGCCAGCAGTTACTCACACAGTAACTATGGCTACACCTTC CASSYSHSNYGYTF
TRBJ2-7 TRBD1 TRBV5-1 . TGCGCCAGCAGCTCGGGACAGGGGGCGTGGGAGCAGTACTTC CASSSGQGAWEQYF
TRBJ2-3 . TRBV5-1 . TGCGCCAGCAGCTTGGAACGACTTGCTACGCAGTATTTT CASSLERLATQYF